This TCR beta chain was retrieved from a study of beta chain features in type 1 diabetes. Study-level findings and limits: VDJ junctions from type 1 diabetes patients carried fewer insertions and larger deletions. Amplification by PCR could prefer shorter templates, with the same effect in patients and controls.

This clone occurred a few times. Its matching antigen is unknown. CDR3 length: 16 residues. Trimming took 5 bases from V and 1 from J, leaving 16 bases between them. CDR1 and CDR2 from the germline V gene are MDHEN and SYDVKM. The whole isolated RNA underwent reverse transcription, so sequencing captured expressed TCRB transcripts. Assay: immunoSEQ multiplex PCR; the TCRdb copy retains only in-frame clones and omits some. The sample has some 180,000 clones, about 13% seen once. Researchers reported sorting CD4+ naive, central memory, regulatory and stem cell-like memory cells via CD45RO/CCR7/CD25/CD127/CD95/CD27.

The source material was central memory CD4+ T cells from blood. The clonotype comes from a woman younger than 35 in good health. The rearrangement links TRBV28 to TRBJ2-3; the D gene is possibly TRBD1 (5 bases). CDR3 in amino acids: CASSIWTRAGTDTQYF. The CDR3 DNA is TGTGCCAGCAGTATTTGGACAAGGGCTGGCACAGATACGCAGTATTTT.